This T cell receptor (beta chain) was identified in a study of cytomegalovirus exposure and HLA in healthy donors. Researchers ran the PCR with 60 Vbeta and 13 Jbeta primers. The protocol was immunoSEQ multiplex PCR, while the TCRdb copy is restricted to in-frame clones and leaves out a portion. The data hold about 120,000 clones, with about four fifths observed a single time. With respect to this clone: The sample has other DNA sequences that encode this CDR3 too.

CDR1 is SNHLY, CDR2 FYNNEI, per germline. V was pared by 2 bases and J by 0 bases, with 10 bases between. This CDR3 region has 15 residues. The sequence was collected from a woman aged 18-29 years in good health and CMV-seronegative. Sequencing was carried out using PBMCs. The chain couples TRBV2 to TRBJ1-1, with TRBD1 as a possible D gene (6 bases). The CDR3 DNA reads as TGTGCCAGCAGTGAACCCGGACAGATGAACACTGAAGCTTTCTTT. It specifies CASSEPGQMNTEAFF.